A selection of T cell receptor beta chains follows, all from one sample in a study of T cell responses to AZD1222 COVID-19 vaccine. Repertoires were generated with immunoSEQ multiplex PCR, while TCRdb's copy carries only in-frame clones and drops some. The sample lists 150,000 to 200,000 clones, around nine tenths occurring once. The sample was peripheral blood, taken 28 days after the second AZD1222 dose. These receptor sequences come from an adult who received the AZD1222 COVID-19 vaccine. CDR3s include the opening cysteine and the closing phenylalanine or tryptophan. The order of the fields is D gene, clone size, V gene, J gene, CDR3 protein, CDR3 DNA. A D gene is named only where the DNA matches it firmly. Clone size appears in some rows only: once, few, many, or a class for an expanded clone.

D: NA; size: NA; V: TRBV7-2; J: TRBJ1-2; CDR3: CASRRGIYGYTF; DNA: TGTGCCAGCAGAAGAGGCATTTATGGCTACACCTTC
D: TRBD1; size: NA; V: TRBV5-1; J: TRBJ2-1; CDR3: CASSLQTGGMGEQFF; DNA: TGCGCCAGCAGCCTCCAGACAGGGGGCATGGGTGAGCAGTTCTTC
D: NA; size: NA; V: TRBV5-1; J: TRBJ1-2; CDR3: CASSRSGGREYGYTF; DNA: TGCGCCAGCAGCCGGAGTGGGGGGCGGGAGTATGGCTACACCTTC
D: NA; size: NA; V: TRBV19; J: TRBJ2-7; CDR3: CASSITTAYEQYF; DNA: TGTGCCAGTAGTATAACCACAGCCTACGAGCAGTACTTC
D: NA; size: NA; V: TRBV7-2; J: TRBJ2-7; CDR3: CASRNTWGEQYF; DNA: TGTGCCAGCAGAAATACTTGGGGCGAGCAGTACTTC
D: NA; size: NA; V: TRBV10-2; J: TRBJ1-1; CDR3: CASSGVNTEAFF; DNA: TGCGCCAGCAGTGGGGTGAACACTGAAGCTTTCTTT
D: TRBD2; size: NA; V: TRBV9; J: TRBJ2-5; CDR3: CASSVTGGARETQYF; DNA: TGTGCCAGCAGCGTAACCGGGGGGGCGCGAGAGACCCAGTACTTC
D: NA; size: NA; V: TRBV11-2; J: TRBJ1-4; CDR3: CASSLQGEKLFF; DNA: TGTGCCAGCAGCTTACAGGGTGAAAAACTGTTTTTT
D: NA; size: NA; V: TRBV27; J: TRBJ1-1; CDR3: CASSFTTDTNTEAFF; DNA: TGTGCCAGCAGTTTCACAACGGACACGAACACTGAAGCTTTCTTT
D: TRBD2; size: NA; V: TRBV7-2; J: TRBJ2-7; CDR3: CASSFRLAGAVEQYF; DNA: TGTGCCAGCAGCTTCAGACTAGCGGGGGCTGTAGAGCAGTACTTC
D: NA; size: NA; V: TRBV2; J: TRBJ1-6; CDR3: CASSQGNSPLHF; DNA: TGTGCCAGCAGTCAAGGGAATTCACCCCTCCACTTT
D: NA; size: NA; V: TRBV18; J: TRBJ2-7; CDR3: CASSPTLDKPHEQYF; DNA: TGTGCCAGCTCACCTACCCTGGACAAGCCCCACGAGCAGTACTTC
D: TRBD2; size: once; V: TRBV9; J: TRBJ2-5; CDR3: CASSAAAGGETQYF; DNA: TGTGCCAGCAGCGCCGCGGCGGGGGGAGAGACCCAGTACTTC
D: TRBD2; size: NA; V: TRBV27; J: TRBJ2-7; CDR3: CASALIGGSYEQYF; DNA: TGTGCCAGCGCGCTCATCGGGGGGTCCTACGAGCAGTACTTC
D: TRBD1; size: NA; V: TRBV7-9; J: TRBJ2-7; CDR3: CASSLLPGTGNYEQYF; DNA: TGTGCCAGCAGCTTACTACCAGGGACAGGGAACTACGAGCAGTACTTC
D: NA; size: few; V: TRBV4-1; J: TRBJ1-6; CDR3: CASSRGGRRGMSNSPLHF; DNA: TGCGCCAGCAGCCGGGGCGGAAGGAGGGGGATGAGCAATTCACCCCTCCACTTT
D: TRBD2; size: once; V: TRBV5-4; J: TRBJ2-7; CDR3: CASSLKRGRGYEQYF; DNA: TGTGCCAGCAGCTTGAAGCGGGGGAGAGGCTACGAGCAGTACTTC
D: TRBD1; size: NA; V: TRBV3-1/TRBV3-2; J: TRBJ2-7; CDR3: CASRWTGGSYEQYF; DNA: TGTGCCAGCAGGTGGACAGGGGGATCGTACGAGCAGTACTTC
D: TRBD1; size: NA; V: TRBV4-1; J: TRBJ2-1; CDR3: CASSQLAGGLNEQFF; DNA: TGCGCCAGCAGCCAATTGGCAGGGGGCCTCAATGAGCAGTTCTTC
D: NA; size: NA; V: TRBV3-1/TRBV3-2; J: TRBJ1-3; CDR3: CASSQDRNTIYF; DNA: TGTGCCAGCAGCCAAGACCGAAACACCATATATTTT
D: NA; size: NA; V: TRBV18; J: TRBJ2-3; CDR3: CASSHRDTQYF; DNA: TGTGCCAGCTCACACCGTGATACGCAGTATTTT
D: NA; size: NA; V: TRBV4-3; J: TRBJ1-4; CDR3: CASSLEGGNEKLFF; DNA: TGCGCCAGCAGCCTAGAGGGTGGTAATGAAAAACTGTTTTTT
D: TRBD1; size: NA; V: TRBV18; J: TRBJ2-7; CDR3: CASSPGQGADF; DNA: TGTGCCAGCTCACCCGGACAGGGGGCAGATTTC
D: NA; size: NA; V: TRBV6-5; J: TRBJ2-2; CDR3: CASSYRQDTGELFF; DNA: TGTGCCAGCAGTTACCGACAGGACACCGGGGAGCTGTTTTTT
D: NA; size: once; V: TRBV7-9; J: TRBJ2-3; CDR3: CASRYGSDTQYF; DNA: TGTGCCAGCAGATACGGATCAGATACGCAGTATTTT
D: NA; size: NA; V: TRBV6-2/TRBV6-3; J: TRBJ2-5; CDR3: CASSQRTTGWAQYF; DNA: TGTGCCAGCAGTCAGAGGACTACCGGGTGGGCCCAGTACTTC
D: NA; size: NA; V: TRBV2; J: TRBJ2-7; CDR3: CASILDSRGSYEQYF; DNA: TGTGCCAGCATCCTCGACTCCCGGGGGAGCTACGAGCAGTACTTC
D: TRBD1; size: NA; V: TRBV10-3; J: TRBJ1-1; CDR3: CAIRTGGTEAFF; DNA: TGTGCCATCAGGACAGGGGGCACTGAAGCTTTCTTT
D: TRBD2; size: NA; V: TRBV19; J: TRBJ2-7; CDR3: CASSISGGDSYEQYF; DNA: TGTGCCAGTAGTATCTCGGGGGGGGACTCCTACGAGCAGTACTTC
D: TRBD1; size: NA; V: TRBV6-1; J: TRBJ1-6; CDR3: CASSDQGAERSPLHF; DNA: TGTGCCAGCAGTGACCAGGGGGCAGAGAGGTCACCCCTCCACTTT
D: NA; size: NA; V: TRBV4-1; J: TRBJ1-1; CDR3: CASSQDLNTEAFF; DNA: TGCGCCAGCAGCCAAGATTTGAACACTGAAGCTTTCTTT
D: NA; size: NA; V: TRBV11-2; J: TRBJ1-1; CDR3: CASSLYLRVTTRGGTEAFF; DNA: TGTGCCAGCAGCTTATATTTGAGGGTTACAACCCGCGGGGGCACTGAAGCTTTCTTT
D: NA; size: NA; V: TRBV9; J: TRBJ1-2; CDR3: CASSAIGGAAGYTF; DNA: TGTGCCAGCAGCGCGATCGGGGGCGCGGCTGGCTACACCTTC
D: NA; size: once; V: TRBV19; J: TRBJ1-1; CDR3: CASSKGGGTEAFF; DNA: TGTGCCAGTAGTAAAGGGGGAGGCACTGAAGCTTTCTTT
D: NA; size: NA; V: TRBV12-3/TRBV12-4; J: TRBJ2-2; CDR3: CASSPIPGELFF; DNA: TGTGCCAGCAGCCCGATTCCCGGGGAGCTGTTTTTT
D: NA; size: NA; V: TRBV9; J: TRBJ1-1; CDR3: CASSVLAGGYTEAFF; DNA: TGTGCCAGCAGCGTACTGGCTGGGGGGTACACTGAAGCTTTCTTT
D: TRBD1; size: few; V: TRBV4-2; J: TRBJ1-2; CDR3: CASSQGDSRYGYTF; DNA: TGTGCCAGCAGCCAAGGGGACAGTCGCTATGGCTACACCTTC
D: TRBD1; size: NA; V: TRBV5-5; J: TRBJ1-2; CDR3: CASSARPGGRGYGYTF; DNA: TGTGCCAGCAGCGCGCGACCAGGGGGCCGTGGCTATGGCTACACCTTC
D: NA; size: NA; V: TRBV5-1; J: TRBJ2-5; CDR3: CASSAQGGGRETQYF; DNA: TGCGCCAGCAGCGCCCAAGGAGGGGGCCGGGAGACCCAGTACTTC
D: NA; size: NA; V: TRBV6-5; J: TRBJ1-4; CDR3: CASSYGQDSNEKLFF; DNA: TGTGCCAGCAGTTACGGGCAGGACTCTAATGAAAAACTGTTTTTT
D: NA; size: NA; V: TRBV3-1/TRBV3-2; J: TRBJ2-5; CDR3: CASSRQGARVETQYF; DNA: TGTGCCAGCAGCCGCCAAGGGGCCAGGGTAGAGACCCAGTACTTC
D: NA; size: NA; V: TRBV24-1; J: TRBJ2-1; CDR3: CATSDGGAEQFF; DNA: TGTGCCACCAGTGATGGGGGAGCTGAGCAGTTCTTC
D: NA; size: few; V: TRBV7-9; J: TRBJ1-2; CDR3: CASSHSGHRITYGYTF; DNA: TGTGCCAGCAGCCACTCGGGACACAGAATCACCTATGGCTACACCTTC
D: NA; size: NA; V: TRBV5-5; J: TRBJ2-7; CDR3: CASSLAGFDHEQYF; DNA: TGTGCCAGCAGCTTGGCAGGGTTCGACCACGAGCAGTACTTC
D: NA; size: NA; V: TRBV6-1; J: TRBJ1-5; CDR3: CASSDGPYQPQHF; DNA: TGTGCCAGCAGTGATGGGCCATATCAGCCCCAGCATTTT
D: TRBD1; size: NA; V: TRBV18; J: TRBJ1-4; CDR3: CASSLQPGQGEEKLFF; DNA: TGTGCCAGCTCCCTACAGCCGGGACAGGGTGAGGAAAAACTGTTTTTT